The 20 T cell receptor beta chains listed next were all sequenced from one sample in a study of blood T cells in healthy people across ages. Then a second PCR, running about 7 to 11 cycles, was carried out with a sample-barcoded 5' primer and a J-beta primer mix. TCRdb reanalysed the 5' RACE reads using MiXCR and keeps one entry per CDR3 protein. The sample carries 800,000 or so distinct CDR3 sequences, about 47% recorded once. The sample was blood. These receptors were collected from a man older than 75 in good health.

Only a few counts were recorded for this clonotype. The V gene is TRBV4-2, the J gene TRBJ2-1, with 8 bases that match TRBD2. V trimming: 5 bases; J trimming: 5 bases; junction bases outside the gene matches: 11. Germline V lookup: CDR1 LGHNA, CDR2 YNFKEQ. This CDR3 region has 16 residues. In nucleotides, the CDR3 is TGTGCCAGCAGCGGAAGAAGATTAGCGGGGCACAATGAGCAGTTCTTC. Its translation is CASSGRRLAGHNEQFF.

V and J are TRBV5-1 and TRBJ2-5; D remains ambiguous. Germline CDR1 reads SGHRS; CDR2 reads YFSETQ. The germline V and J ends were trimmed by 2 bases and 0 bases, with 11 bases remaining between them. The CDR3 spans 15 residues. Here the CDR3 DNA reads TGCGCCAGCAGCTTCACCCCAACGTACCAAGAGACCCAGTACTTC. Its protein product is CASSFTPTYQETQYF.

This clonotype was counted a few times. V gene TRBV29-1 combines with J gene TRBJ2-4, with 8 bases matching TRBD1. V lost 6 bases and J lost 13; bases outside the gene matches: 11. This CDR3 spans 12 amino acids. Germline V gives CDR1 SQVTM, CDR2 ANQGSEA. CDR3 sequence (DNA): TGCAGCGTAACGCAGGGGGCGCGAGAGCAGTACTTC. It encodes CSVTQGAREQYF.

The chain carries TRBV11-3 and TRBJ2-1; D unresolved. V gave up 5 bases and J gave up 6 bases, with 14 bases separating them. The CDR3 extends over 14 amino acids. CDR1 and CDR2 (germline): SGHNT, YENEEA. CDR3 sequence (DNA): TGTGCCAGCAGCACCAGACCCGACGGCAATGAGCAGTTCTTC. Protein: CASSTRPDGNEQFF.

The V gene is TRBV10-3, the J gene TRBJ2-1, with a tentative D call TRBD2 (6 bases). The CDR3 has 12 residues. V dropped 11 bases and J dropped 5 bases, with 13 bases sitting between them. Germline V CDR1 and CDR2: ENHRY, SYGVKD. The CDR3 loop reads CAAAGQNNEQFF. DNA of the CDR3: TGTGCCGCCGCGGGGCAGAACAATGAGCAGTTCTTC.

CDR3 bases: TGTGCCAGCAGCTTATTAGGACAGGGCCGTGAGCAGTTCTTC. This gives the protein CASSLLGQGREQFF. The V call is TRBV7-2, the J call TRBJ2-1, with 8 bases matching TRBD1. Germline CDR1 is SGHTA and CDR2 is FQGNSA. This CDR3 is 14 amino acids long. The junction had 6 bases not matched to a gene; V was cut back by 2 bases and J by 9 bases. The full variable domain, with the rest looked up from reference TRBV7-2 and TRBJ2-1, is GAGVSQSPSNKVTEKGKDVELRCDPISGHTALYWYRQSLGQGLEFLIYFQGNSAPDKSGLPSDRFSAERTGGSVSTLTIQRTQQEDSAVYLCASSLLGQGREQFFGPGTRLTVL.

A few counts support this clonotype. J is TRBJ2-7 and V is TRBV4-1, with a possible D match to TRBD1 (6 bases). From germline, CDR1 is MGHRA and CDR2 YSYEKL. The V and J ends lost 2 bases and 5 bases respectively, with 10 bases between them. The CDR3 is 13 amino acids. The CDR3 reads CASSQPGVNEQYF. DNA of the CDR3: TGCGCCAGCAGCCAACCAGGGGTGAACGAGCAGTACTTC.

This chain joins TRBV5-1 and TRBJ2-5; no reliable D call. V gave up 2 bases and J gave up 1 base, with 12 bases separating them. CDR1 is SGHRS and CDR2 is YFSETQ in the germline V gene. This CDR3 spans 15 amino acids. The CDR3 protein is CASSFTRVSQETQYF. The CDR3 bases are TGCGCCAGCAGCTTTACCCGGGTTTCCCAAGAGACCCAGTACTTC.

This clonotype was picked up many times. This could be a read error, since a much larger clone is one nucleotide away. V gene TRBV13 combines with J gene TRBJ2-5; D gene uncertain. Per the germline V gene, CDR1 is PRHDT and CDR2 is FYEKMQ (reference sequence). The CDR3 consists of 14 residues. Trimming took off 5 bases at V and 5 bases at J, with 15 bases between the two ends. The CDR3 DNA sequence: TGTGCCAGCAGCGCTGGGGATTCGTTGGAGACCCAGTACTTC. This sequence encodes CASSAGDSLETQYF.

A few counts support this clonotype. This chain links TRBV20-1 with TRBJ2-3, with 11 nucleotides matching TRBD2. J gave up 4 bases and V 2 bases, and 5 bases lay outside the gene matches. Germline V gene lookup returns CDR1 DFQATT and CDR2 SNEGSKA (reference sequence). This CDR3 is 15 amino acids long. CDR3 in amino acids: CSARFFSGRADTQYF. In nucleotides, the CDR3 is TGCAGTGCTAGATTTTTTAGCGGGAGGGCAGATACGCAGTATTTT.

The CDR3 coding sequence is TGTGCCATCAGTGACGAACCCGACTCTGGGGCCAACGTCCTGACTTTC. It encodes CAISDEPDSGANVLTF. The J gene is TRBJ2-6, the V gene TRBV10-3; D is ambiguous. Germline CDR1 is ENHRY and CDR2 is SYGVKD. The ends were cut back, 3 bases at V and 0 bases at J, with 9 bases in the middle. The CDR3 extends over 16 amino acids.

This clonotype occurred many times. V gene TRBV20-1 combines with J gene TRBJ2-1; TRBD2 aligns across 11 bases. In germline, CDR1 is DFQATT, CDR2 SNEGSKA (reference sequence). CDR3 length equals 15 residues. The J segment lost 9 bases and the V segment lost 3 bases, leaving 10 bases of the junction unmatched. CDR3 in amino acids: CSASGLAGLRGEQFF. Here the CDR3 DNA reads TGCAGTGCTAGTGGACTAGCGGGCCTGAGGGGTGAGCAGTTCTTC.

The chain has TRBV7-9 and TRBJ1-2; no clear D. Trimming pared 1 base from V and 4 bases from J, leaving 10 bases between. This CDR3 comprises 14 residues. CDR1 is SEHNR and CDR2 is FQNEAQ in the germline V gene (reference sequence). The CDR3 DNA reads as TGTGCCAGCAGCTTAGACTATTACGCCTATGGCTACACCTTC. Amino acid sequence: CASSLDYYAYGYTF. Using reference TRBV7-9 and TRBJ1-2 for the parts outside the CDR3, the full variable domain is DTGVSQNPRHKITKRGQNVTFRCDPISEHNRLYWYRQTLGQGPEFLTYFQNEAQLEKSRLLSDRFSAERPKGSFSTLEIQRTEQGDSAMYLCASSLDYYAYGYTFGSGTRLTVV.

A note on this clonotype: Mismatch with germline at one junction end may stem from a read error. The CDR3 nucleotides are TGTGCCAGCAGAGAAGGACTAGCTTCTGGGGATACGCAGTATTTT. Translation: CASREGLASGDTQYF. The chain employs TRBV6-1 and TRBJ2-3; 8 bases map to TRBD2. The CDR3 runs to 15 residues. In germline, CDR1 is MNHNS, CDR2 SASEGT.

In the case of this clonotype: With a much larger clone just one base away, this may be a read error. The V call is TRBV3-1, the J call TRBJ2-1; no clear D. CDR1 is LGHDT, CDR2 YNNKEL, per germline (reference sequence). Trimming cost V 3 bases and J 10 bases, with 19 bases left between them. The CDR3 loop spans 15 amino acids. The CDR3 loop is CASSQAPSPHYEQFF. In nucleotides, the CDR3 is TGTGCCAGCAGCCAGGCACCCTCACCCCACTACGAGCAGTTCTTC.

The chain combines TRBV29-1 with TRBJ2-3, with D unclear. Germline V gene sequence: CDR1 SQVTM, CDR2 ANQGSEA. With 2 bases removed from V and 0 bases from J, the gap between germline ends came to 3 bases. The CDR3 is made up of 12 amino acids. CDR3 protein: CSVEPSTDTQYF. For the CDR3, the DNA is TGCAGCGTTGAACCCAGCACAGATACGCAGTATTTT.

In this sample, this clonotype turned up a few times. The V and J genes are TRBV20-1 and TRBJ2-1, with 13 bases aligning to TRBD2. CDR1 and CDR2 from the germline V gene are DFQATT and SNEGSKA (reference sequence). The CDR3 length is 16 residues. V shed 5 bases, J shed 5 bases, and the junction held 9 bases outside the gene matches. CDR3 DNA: TGCAGTGCTGGGGGGACTAGCGGGGAGTTCAACAATGAGCAGTTCTTC. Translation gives CSAGGTSGEFNNEQFF.

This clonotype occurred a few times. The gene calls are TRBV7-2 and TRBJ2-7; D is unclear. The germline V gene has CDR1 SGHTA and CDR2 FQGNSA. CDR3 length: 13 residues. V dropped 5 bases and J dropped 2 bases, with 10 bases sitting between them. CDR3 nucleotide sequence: TGTGCCAGCAGCGCCTCCCGGGCCTACGAGCAGTACTTC. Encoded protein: CASSASRAYEQYF.

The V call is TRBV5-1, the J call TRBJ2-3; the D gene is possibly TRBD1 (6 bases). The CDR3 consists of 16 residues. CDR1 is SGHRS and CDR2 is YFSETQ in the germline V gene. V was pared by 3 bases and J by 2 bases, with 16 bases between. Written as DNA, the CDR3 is TGCGCCAGCAGCTGGAGGACAGCCTCATACACAGATACGCAGTATTTT. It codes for CASSWRTASYTDTQYF.

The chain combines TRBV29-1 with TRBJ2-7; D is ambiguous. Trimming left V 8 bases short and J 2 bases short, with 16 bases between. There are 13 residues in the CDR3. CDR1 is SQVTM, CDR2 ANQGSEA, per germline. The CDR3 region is CSIIRPVPYEQYF. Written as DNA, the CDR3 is TGCAGCATCATAAGACCGGTCCCCTACGAGCAGTACTTC.